Below are 2 T cell receptor beta chains sequenced from a single sample in a study of read filtering for tumor transcriptome and immune sequencing. The library was built from roughly 400 ng RNA with molecular barcoded adaptors for alpha/delta and beta/gamma chains. MiXCR, applied by TCRdb to the reads, yields one record per CDR3 protein. Found here are 50,000 to 65,000 distinct CDR3 sequences, around 19% of them singletons; the top ten hold about 11%. Sequencing was done on a sample of a population of CD138-negative cells sorted from bone marrow. The receptors were gathered from a donor at least 40 years old with multiple myeloma.

This clonotype came up many times. This chain joins TRBV7-9 and TRBJ2-3; no clear D. Germline assignment: CDR1 SEHNR and CDR2 FQNEAQ (reference sequence). V gave up 7 bases and J gave up 4 bases, with 12 bases separating them. This CDR3 region has 13 residues. CDR3 sequence (DNA): TGTGCCAGCACCACTCGGGCGGCAGATACGCAGTATTTT. Translation: CASTTRAADTQYF.

The chain carries TRBV5-1 and TRBJ1-2; unclear D gene. Per germline, CDR1 SGHRS and CDR2 YFSETQ. V dropped 0 bases and J dropped 1 base, with 10 bases sitting between them. The CDR3 contains 15 residues. CDR3 loop: CASSLEWAVNYGYTF. The CDR3 DNA follows: TGCGCCAGCAGCTTGGAGTGGGCAGTTAACTATGGCTACACCTTC.